The rows below give T cell receptor beta chains drawn from one sample of a study of T cell repertoires in cytomegalovirus infection. TCRdb re-analysed the reads in MiXCR, keeping a single row per CDR3 protein. Of about 900,000 distinct CDR3 sequences in the sample, approximately 33% are singletons; the top ten hold 13%. For these receptors, no antigen is known. The source was cultured CD8+ T cells from PBMCs, collected from culture after CMV antigen stimulation. Source of these receptors: a human donor in good health (CMV status not recorded). Some clones in this sample may be carry-over from other donors' samples. Both conserved end residues are part of each CDR3. A D gene is named only where the DNA matches it firmly. Size values are once, few and many counts, or a class for expanded clones, and some rows have none.

J gene: TRBJ1-5
V gene: TRBV6-6
clone size: NA
D gene: TRBD1
CDR3 protein: CASSPWTGEVNQPQHF
CDR3 DNA: TGTGCCAGCAGTCCCTGGACAGGGGAGGTCAATCAGCCCCAGCATTTT

J gene: TRBJ2-2
V gene: TRBV6-1
clone size: NA
D gene: NA
CDR3 protein: CASSEGINTGELFF
CDR3 DNA: TGTGCCAGCAGTGAAGGGATTAACACCGGGGAGCTGTTTTTT

J gene: TRBJ2-5
V gene: TRBV10-3
clone size: NA
D gene: NA
CDR3 protein: CAISETDWTAETQYF
CDR3 DNA: TGTGCCATCAGTGAGACCGATTGGACAGCAGAGACCCAGTACTTC

J gene: TRBJ1-4
V gene: TRBV28
clone size: few
D gene: NA
CDR3 protein: CASSLGSGAANEKLFF
CDR3 DNA: TGTGCCAGCAGTTTGGGGAGCGGGGCGGCTAATGAAAAACTGTTTTTT

J gene: TRBJ2-1
V gene: TRBV28
clone size: NA
D gene: TRBD2
CDR3 protein: CASSSYSGLAGDPSYNEQFF
CDR3 DNA: TGTGCCAGCAGTTCGTACTCAGGACTAGCGGGGGATCCCTCCTACAATGAGCAGTTCTTC

J gene: TRBJ2-7
V gene: TRBV11-2
clone size: few
D gene: NA
CDR3 protein: CASSSQLGASYEQYF
CDR3 DNA: TGTGCCAGCAGCTCCCAATTGGGGGCCTCCTACGAGCAGTACTTC

J gene: TRBJ2-1
V gene: TRBV6-6
clone size: NA
D gene: NA
CDR3 protein: CASAVNEQFF
CDR3 DNA: TGTGCCAGCGCCGTCAATGAGCAGTTCTTC

J gene: TRBJ2-4
V gene: TRBV12-3/TRBV12-4
clone size: few
D gene: NA
CDR3 protein: CASSSREVAKNIQYF
CDR3 DNA: TGTGCCAGCAGCTCGCGTGAGGTAGCCAAAAACATTCAGTACTTC

J gene: TRBJ2-7
V gene: TRBV29-1
clone size: NA
D gene: TRBD1
CDR3 protein: CSVTGTGILEQYF
CDR3 DNA: TGCAGCGTGACCGGGACAGGGATTCTCGAGCAGTACTTC

J gene: TRBJ2-5
V gene: TRBV7-3
clone size: once
D gene: NA
CDR3 protein: CASSFSLGAQETQYF
CDR3 DNA: TGTGCCAGCAGCTTCTCCTTGGGGGCCCAAGAGACCCAGTACTTC

J gene: TRBJ2-1
V gene: TRBV19
clone size: few
D gene: TRBD1
CDR3 protein: CASSIDPRQGSYNEQFF
CDR3 DNA: TGTGCCAGTAGTATAGACCCCCGACAGGGTTCGTACAATGAGCAGTTCTTC

J gene: TRBJ1-5
V gene: TRBV6-4
clone size: few
D gene: NA
CDR3 protein: CASSVSGGNQPQHF
CDR3 DNA: TGTGCCAGCAGTGTGAGCGGCGGCAATCAGCCCCAGCATTTT

J gene: TRBJ1-2
V gene: TRBV5-6
clone size: few
D gene: NA
CDR3 protein: CASSLAAGGQIYGYTF
CDR3 DNA: TGTGCCAGCAGCTTGGCCGCCGGAGGCCAGATCTATGGCTACACCTTC

J gene: TRBJ1-5
V gene: TRBV5-1
clone size: many
D gene: NA
CDR3 protein: CASRPAGKPQHF
CDR3 DNA: TGCGCCAGCAGACCCGCAGGGAAGCCCCAGCATTTT

J gene: TRBJ1-5
V gene: TRBV7-2
clone size: many
D gene: TRBD1
CDR3 protein: CASSNYLGTGNQPQHF
CDR3 DNA: TGTGCCAGCAGCAACTATCTAGGGACAGGGAATCAGCCCCAGCATTTT

J gene: TRBJ2-1
V gene: TRBV9
clone size: few
D gene: NA
CDR3 protein: CASSVQTGNMDEQFF
CDR3 DNA: TGTGCCAGCAGCGTACAAACAGGGAACATGGATGAGCAGTTCTTC

J gene: TRBJ2-2
V gene: TRBV24-1
clone size: NA
D gene: NA
CDR3 protein: CATSDPGVNTGELFF
CDR3 DNA: TGTGCCACCAGTGATCCGGGGGTTAACACCGGGGAGCTGTTTTTT

J gene: TRBJ1-2
V gene: TRBV2
clone size: few
D gene: TRBD1
CDR3 protein: CASKGQADGYTF
CDR3 DNA: TGTGCCAGCAAAGGACAGGCTGATGGCTACACCTTC

J gene: TRBJ1-5
V gene: TRBV20-1
clone size: NA
D gene: NA
CDR3 protein: CSARDRRGPNQPQHF
CDR3 DNA: TGCAGTGCTAGAGATCGACGGGGACCCAATCAGCCCCAGCATTTT

J gene: TRBJ1-1
V gene: TRBV27
clone size: NA
D gene: TRBD1
CDR3 protein: CASSWGPLQGAWTEAFF
CDR3 DNA: TGTGCCAGCAGTTGGGGGCCTTTACAGGGGGCATGGACTGAAGCTTTCTTT

J gene: TRBJ1-5
V gene: TRBV27
clone size: NA
D gene: TRBD1
CDR3 protein: CASSFRQGNVGFYQPQHF
CDR3 DNA: TGTGCCAGCAGTTTTCGACAGGGGAACGTGGGATTCTATCAGCCCCAGCATTTT

J gene: TRBJ1-2
V gene: TRBV10-2
clone size: NA
D gene: TRBD1
CDR3 protein: CATKDRGDYGYTF
CDR3 DNA: TGCGCCACAAAGGACAGGGGCGACTATGGCTACACCTTC

J gene: TRBJ2-2
V gene: TRBV12-3/TRBV12-4
clone size: NA
D gene: NA
CDR3 protein: CASSFLWRGNTGELFF
CDR3 DNA: TGTGCCAGCAGTTTTCTCTGGCGGGGGAACACCGGGGAGCTGTTTTTT

J gene: TRBJ1-2
V gene: TRBV19
clone size: few
D gene: NA
CDR3 protein: CASQEGEGPPGYTF
CDR3 DNA: TGTGCCAGCCAAGAGGGAGAGGGGCCGCCCGGCTACACCTTC

J gene: TRBJ2-2
V gene: TRBV7-6
clone size: few
D gene: TRBD1
CDR3 protein: CASSTGQGLNTGELFF
CDR3 DNA: TGTGCCAGCAGCACCGGACAGGGATTGAACACCGGGGAGCTGTTTTTT

J gene: TRBJ2-1
V gene: TRBV6-6
clone size: NA
D gene: NA
CDR3 protein: CASRRARGPYNEQFF
CDR3 DNA: TGTGCCAGCAGGAGGGCCAGGGGTCCCTACAATGAGCAGTTCTTC